This T cell receptor beta chain was sequenced for a study of blood T cell repertoires in COVID-19. Original analysis: Amplifying reference gene primers gave estimates of nucleated cell counts. Generated by immunoSEQ multiplex PCR, the TCRdb table keeps only in-frame clones and is missing some. D and trimming were read from the DNA, whereas the V and J calls and clone size are those reported in that table. Of approximately 280,000 clones detected, approximately 86% appear once; the ten largest clones hold approximately 2.5%. The CDR3 is 15 residues long. Per the germline V gene, CDR1 is SGHRS and CDR2 is YFSETQ. V dropped 3 bases and J dropped 0 bases, with 12 bases sitting between them.

The receptor's source is a woman aged 18-29 years who had recovered from COVID-19. The V call is TRBV5-1, the J call TRBJ1-2, with D possibly being TRBD1 (6 bases). The sample taken for sequencing was PBMCs or T cells enriched from blood (not recorded which). CDR3 sequence (DNA): TGCGCCAGCAGCTCCCCGGACAGAACTAACTATGGCTACACCTTC. It translates to CASSSPDRTNYGYTF.